This T cell receptor (beta chain) came from a study of blood T cell repertoires in COVID-19. This clone was observed once. This CDR3 has 15 amino acids. V gave up 0 bases and J gave up 2 bases; unmatched junction bases: 5. Per germline, CDR1 SGHRS and CDR2 YFSETQ. Method: immunoSEQ multiplex PCR; TCRdb's copy keeps in-frame clones and lacks some. This table has under 450,000 clones, roughly 80% appearing once. The receptor was isolated from a woman aged 50 to 60 who had recovered from COVID-19. The sequencing input was PBMCs or T cells enriched from blood (not recorded which). V gene TRBV5-1 combines with J gene TRBJ2-7; 7 bases match TRBD1. The CDR3 protein is CASSLVSGQTYEQYF. The CDR3, as DNA: TGCGCCAGCAGCTTGGTTTCGGGACAGACCTACGAGCAGTACTTC.